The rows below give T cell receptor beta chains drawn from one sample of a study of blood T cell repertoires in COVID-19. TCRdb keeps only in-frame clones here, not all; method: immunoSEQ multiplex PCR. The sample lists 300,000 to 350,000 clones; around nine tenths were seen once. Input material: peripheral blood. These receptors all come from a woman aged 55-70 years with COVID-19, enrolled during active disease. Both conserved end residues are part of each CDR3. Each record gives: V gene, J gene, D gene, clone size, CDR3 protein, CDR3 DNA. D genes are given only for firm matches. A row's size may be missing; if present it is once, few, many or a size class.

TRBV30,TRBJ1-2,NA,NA,CARSVSDKHGYTF,TGTGCCCGGAGTGTATCAGACAAGCATGGCTACACCTTC
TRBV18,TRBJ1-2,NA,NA,CASSPPTGYGYTF,TGTGCCAGCTCACCACCGACAGGCTATGGCTACACCTTC
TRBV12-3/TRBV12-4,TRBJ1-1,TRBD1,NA,CASNHRGTEAFF,TGTGCCAGCAATCACAGGGGGACTGAAGCTTTCTTT
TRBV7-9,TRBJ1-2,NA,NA,CASSLVSGPYGYTF,TGTGCCAGCAGCTTAGTGTCAGGGCCCTATGGCTACACCTTC
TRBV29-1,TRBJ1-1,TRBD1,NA,CSVTGGRNTEAFF,TGCAGCGTTACAGGGGGCCGAAACACTGAAGCTTTCTTT
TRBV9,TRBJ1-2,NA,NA,CASSAQSFSGLNYGYTF,TGTGCCAGCAGCGCCCAAAGTTTTTCCGGTCTAAACTATGGCTACACCTTC
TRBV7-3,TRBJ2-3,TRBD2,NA,CASSRGLGSTDTQYF,TGTGCCAGCAGCCGAGGACTAGGAAGCACAGATACGCAGTATTTT
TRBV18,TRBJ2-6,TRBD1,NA,CASSPPLTGKFSGANVLTF,TGTGCCAGCTCACCACCGCTGACAGGGAAATTCTCTGGGGCCAACGTCCTGACTTTC
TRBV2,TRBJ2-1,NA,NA,CASGTLQWNEQFF,TGTGCCAGTGGGACTCTCCAGTGGAATGAGCAGTTCTTC
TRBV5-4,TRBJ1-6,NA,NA,CASSTQRQHSPLHF,TGTGCCAGCAGCACACAGAGACAGCATTCACCCCTCCACTTT
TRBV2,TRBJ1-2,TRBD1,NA,CASRFPGQGSLTMAKTF,TGTGCCAGCAGATTTCCGGGACAGGGGTCTCTAACTATGGCTAAGACCTTC
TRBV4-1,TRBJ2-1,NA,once,CASSQDRSSYNEQFF,TGCGCCAGCAGCCAAGATCGTTCTAGCTACAATGAGCAGTTCTTC
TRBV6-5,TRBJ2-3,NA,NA,CASTLGRASTDTQYF,TGTGCCAGCACCTTGGGCAGGGCCAGCACAGATACGCAGTATTTT
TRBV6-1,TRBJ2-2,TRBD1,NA,CASSEGAGGLTGELFF,TGTGCCAGCAGTGAAGGAGCAGGGGGTCTCACCGGGGAGCTGTTTTTT
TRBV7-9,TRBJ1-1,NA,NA,CASSSPWGENTEAFF,TGTGCCAGCAGCTCTCCTTGGGGAGAGAACACTGAAGCTTTCTTT
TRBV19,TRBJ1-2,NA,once,CASSIVSTGWDGYTF,TGTGCCAGTAGTATAGTTTCAACAGGCTGGGATGGCTACACCTTC
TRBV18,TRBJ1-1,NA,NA,CASSPTSRTEAFF,TGTGCCAGCTCACCGACGTCGAGGACTGAAGCTTTCTTT
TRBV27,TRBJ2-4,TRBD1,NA,CASSSRDRGEVGTKNIQYF,TGTGCCAGCAGTTCCCGGGACAGGGGTGAAGTAGGAACCAAAAACATTCAGTACTTC